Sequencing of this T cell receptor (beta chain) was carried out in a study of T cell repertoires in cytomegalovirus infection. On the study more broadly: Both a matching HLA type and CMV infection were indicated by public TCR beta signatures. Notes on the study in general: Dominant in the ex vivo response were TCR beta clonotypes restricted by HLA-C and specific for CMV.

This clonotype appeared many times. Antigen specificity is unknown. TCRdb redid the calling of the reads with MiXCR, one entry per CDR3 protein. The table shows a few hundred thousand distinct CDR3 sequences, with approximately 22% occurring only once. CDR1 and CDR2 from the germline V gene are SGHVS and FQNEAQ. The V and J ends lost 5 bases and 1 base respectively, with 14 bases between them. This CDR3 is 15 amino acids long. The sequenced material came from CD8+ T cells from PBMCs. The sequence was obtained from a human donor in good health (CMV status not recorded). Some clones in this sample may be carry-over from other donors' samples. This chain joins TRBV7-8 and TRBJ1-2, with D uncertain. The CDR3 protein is CASSPAGSLNYGYTF. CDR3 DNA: TGTGCCAGCAGCCCCGCTGGGTCTCTTAACTATGGCTACACCTTC.